These 20 T cell receptor beta chains came from one sample sequenced in a study of human versus mouse CDR3 diversity and MHC coevolution. The protocol was immunoSEQ multiplex PCR, while the TCRdb copy is restricted to in-frame clones and leaves out a portion. The sample holds about 80,000 clones, roughly 93% seen once. The sample was naive CD4+ T cells from blood. This sample's subset: CD45RO-negative CD62L-positive naive CD4 T cells. Every receptor here comes from a person aged 25 to 75 in good health.

The gene calls are TRBV9 and TRBJ2-7; D gene ambiguous. The CDR3 length is 14 residues. The V end lost 0 bases, the J end lost 2 bases, and 9 bases lay between the germline ends. Per the germline V gene, CDR1 is SGDLS and CDR2 is YYNGEE. CDR3 sequence (DNA): TGTGCCAGCAGCGTAGCTAGTCTCCCCTACGAGCAGTACTTC. Amino acids: CASSVASLPYEQYF. The variable domain in full, completed from reference TRBV9 and TRBJ2-7, reads DSGVTQTPKHLITATGQRVTLRCSPRSGDLSVYWYQQSLDQGLQFLIQYYNGEERAKGNILERFSAQQFPDLHSELNLSSLELGDSALYFCASSVASLPYEQYFGPGTRLTVT.

The chain joins TRBV19 to TRBJ2-5; TRBD1 agrees at 8 bases. The CDR3 runs 15 residues. CDR1 LNHDA and CDR2 SQIVND come from the germline V gene (reference sequence). The V gene end was trimmed by 5 bases and the J gene end by 2 bases; junction bases not matched to a gene: 7. CDR3 sequence reads: CASSARGQGQETQYF. The CDR3 DNA sequence: TGTGCCAGTAGTGCCAGGGGGCAGGGGCAAGAGACCCAGTACTTC.

This CDR3 is CASSIGPLSGNTIYF. The CDR3 DNA follows: TGTGCCAGTAGTATTGGGCCTCTCTCTGGAAACACCATATATTTT. This chain connects TRBV19 to TRBJ1-3, with unresolved D. Germline CDR1 reads LNHDA; CDR2 reads SQIVND (reference sequence). The CDR3 covers 15 residues. V lost 3 bases, J lost 0 bases, and 9 bases lay in between. Combining the CDR3 with reference TRBV19 and TRBJ1-3 gives the whole variable domain DGGITQSPKYLFRKEGQNVTLSCEQNLNHDAMYWYRQDPGQGLRLIYYSQIVNDFQKGDIAEGYSVSREKKESFPLTVTSAQKNPTAFYLCASSIGPLSGNTIYFGEGSWLTVV.

This sequence joins TRBV7-6 and TRBJ2-7; 7 nucleotides match TRBD2. V trimming: 1 base; J trimming: 2 bases; junction bases outside the gene matches: 5. Germline CDR1 SGHVS, CDR2 FNYEAQ. The CDR3 has 15 amino acids. CDR3 sequence: CASSLELGGTYEQYF. The CDR3 DNA follows: TGTGCCAGCAGCTTAGAATTGGGAGGGACCTACGAGCAGTACTTC.

This clone appeared a single time. The gene calls are TRBV27 and TRBJ1-5; D gene uncertain. CDR1 and CDR2 from the germline V gene are MNHEY and SMNVEV (reference sequence). The V end lost 0 bases, the J end lost 0 bases, and 12 bases lay between the germline ends. This CDR3 has 17 amino acids. The CDR3 nucleotides read TGTGCCAGCAGTTTATCCCCCAGCGGATTTAGCAATCAGCCCCAGCATTTT. This encodes CASSLSPSGFSNQPQHF.

The chain combines TRBV5-1 with TRBJ2-7; D is perhaps TRBD2 (5 bases). V was trimmed by 4 bases and J by 0 bases, leaving 14 bases between them. Germline V lookup: CDR1 SGHRS, CDR2 YFSETQ. The CDR3 is made up of 15 amino acids. CDR3 in amino acids: CASSPRAGSSYEQYF. The CDR3 bases are TGCGCCAGCAGCCCCCGGGCTGGGAGCTCCTACGAGCAGTACTTC.

V usage is TRBV4-1 and J usage is TRBJ2-5; 7 positions agree with TRBD1. The CDR3 totals 15 residues. Germline assignment: CDR1 MGHRA and CDR2 YSYEKL. Unmatched junction bases numbered 8, after V lost 2 bases and J lost 5 bases. The chain's CDR3 is CASSQTPTGRETQYF. The CDR3 coding sequence is TGCGCCAGCAGCCAAACTCCGACAGGGCGGGAGACCCAGTACTTC.

The chain links TRBV7-9 to TRBJ1-4; 10 nucleotides align to TRBD1. The CDR3 runs 15 residues. Germline CDR1 SEHNR, CDR2 FQNEAQ (reference sequence). Losses at the gene ends were 6 bases for V and 3 bases for J; bases not matched to a gene: 4. The CDR3: CASSSTGGPNEKLFF. CDR3 DNA: TGTGCCAGCAGTTCGACAGGGGGCCCTAATGAAAAACTGTTTTTT. Together with reference TRBV7-9 and TRBJ1-4, the CDR3 gives the full variable domain: DTGVSQNPRHKITKRGQNVTFRCDPISEHNRLYWYRQTLGQGPEFLTYFQNEAQLEKSRLLSDRFSAERPKGSFSTLEIQRTEQGDSAMYLCASSSTGGPNEKLFFGSGTQLSVL.

Concerning this clone: This CDR3 is also generated by other DNA sequences in the sample. Here the CDR3 reads CASSPGTGVTNEKLFF. CDR3 nucleotides: TGCGCCAGCAGCCCCGGGACAGGAGTAACTAATGAAAAACTGTTTTTT. This chain joins TRBV5-1 and TRBJ1-4; 8 bases are a match to TRBD1. Germline V gene data show CDR1 as SGHRS and CDR2 as YFSETQ. The CDR3 has 16 residues. J gave up 1 base and V 4 bases, and 6 bases lay outside the gene matches.

CDR3 sequence (DNA): TGTGCCACAGGGGGCAACTATGGCTACACCTTC. Amino acid sequence: CATGGNYGYTF. The chain is built from TRBV5-7 and TRBJ1-2; TRBD1 matches 8 bases. TRBV5-7 is known as an ORF, though its function is uncertain. V trimming: 9 bases; J trimming: 2 bases; junction bases outside the gene matches: 0. The CDR3 runs 11 residues.

V usage is TRBV7-3 and J usage is TRBJ2-3, with 9 bases that match TRBD2. CDR1 SGHTA and CDR2 FQGTGA come from the germline V gene. The CDR3 sequence is 16 residues long. V lost 5 bases, J lost 4 bases, and 10 bases stayed unmatched. CDR3 in DNA: TGTGCCAGCAGCCCTTTTAGCGGGAGCGCGGCAGATACGCAGTATTTT. It encodes CASSPFSGSAADTQYF. The full variable domain, its missing parts supplied by reference TRBV7-3 and TRBJ2-3, is GAGVSQTPSNKVTEKGKYVELRCDPISGHTALYWYRQSLGQGPEFLIYFQGTGAADDSGLPNDRFFAVRPEGSVSTLKIQRTERGDSAVYLCASSPFSGSAADTQYFGPGTRLTVL.

This clone turned up a few times. The J gene is TRBJ1-5, the V gene TRBV10-3; tentative D call: TRBD1 (6 bases). The CDR3 runs to 11 residues. V gave up 3 bases and J gave up 9 bases, with 6 bases separating them. The V gene's germline CDR1 is ENHRY and CDR2 SYGVKD. CDR3 sequence reads: CAISDRGPQHF. CDR3 nucleotides: TGTGCCATCAGTGACAGGGGGCCCCAGCATTTT.

This sequence joins TRBV7-9 and TRBJ1-5, with D possibly matching TRBD1 (5 bases). The CDR3 length is 15 residues. Germline CDR1 and CDR2: SEHNR and FQNEAQ (reference sequence). Trimming left V 4 bases short and J 4 bases short, with 14 bases between. Here the CDR3 DNA reads TGTGCCAGCAGCTGGGGCACGGGGGGAAATCAGCCCCAGCATTTT. It is translated as CASSWGTGGNQPQHF.

The gene calls are TRBV4-2 and TRBJ1-1; D is perhaps TRBD1 (6 bases). With 6 bases removed from V and 1 base from J, the gap between germline ends came to 15 bases. The CDR3 spans 15 residues. Germline lookup yields CDR1 LGHNA and CDR2 YNFKEQ. Here the CDR3 DNA reads TGTGCCAGCAGTCTACGGAACAGGGAGAACACTGAAGCTTTCTTT. Its translation: CASSLRNRENTEAFF.

V usage is TRBV11-2 and J usage is TRBJ1-2; a possible D gene is TRBD1 (6 bases). Germline V gives CDR1 SGHAT, CDR2 FQNNGV. The length of the CDR3 is 14 residues. Trimming removed 6 bases from V and 2 bases from J, with 13 bases in between. CDR3 nucleotides: TGTGCCAGCAGTCCACATAGGGGGAACTATGGCTACACCTTC. This codes for CASSPHRGNYGYTF.

The chain couples TRBV7-9 to TRBJ2-5; 15 nucleotides match TRBD2. From germline, CDR1 is SEHNR and CDR2 FQNEAQ (reference sequence). The CDR3 runs to 15 residues. V was clipped by 5 bases and J by 5 bases; unmatched bases: 3. CDR3 sequence (DNA): TGTGCCAGCAGCGCTGGACTAGCGGGGGGGGAGACCCAGTACTTC. Its translation is CASSAGLAGGETQYF.

The chain combines TRBV19 with TRBJ1-2; possible D gene TRBD1, 5 bases. Trimming cost V 11 bases and J 3 bases, with 16 bases left between them. Germline CDR1 is LNHDA and CDR2 is SQIVND (reference sequence). This CDR3 contains 13 residues. The CDR3 bases are TGTGCCGGGGCCGGGACGGGGGACTATGGCTACACCTTC. It encodes CAGAGTGDYGYTF.

The rearrangement links TRBV9 to TRBJ1-1; D perhaps matches TRBD1 (5 bases). V lost 4 bases and J lost 11, with 21 bases in between. The CDR3 is 14 amino acids. Germline V gives CDR1 SGDLS, CDR2 YYNGEE. CDR3 residues: CASSPGGIGDQAFF. The CDR3 bases are TGTGCCAGCAGCCCGGGCGGTATAGGGGATCAGGCTTTCTTT.

The genes are TRBV9 and TRBJ1-2, with D tentatively TRBD1 (6 bases). This CDR3 is 13 amino acids long. The germline CDR1 and CDR2 sequences are SGDLS and YYNGEE. Trimming removed 6 bases from V and 8 bases from J, with 17 bases in between. The chain's CDR3 is CASTQTGSSGYTF. CDR3 nucleotide sequence: TGTGCCAGCACCCAGACAGGATCCTCCGGCTACACCTTC. Variable domain in full (rest from reference TRBV9 and TRBJ1-2): DSGVTQTPKHLITATGQRVTLRCSPRSGDLSVYWYQQSLDQGLQFLIQYYNGEERAKGNILERFSAQQFPDLHSELNLSSLELGDSALYFCASTQTGSSGYTFGSGTRLTVV.

The V call is TRBV2, the J call TRBJ2-2; 7 nucleotides match TRBD2. V lost 8 bases to trimming and J lost 6 bases; unmatched junction nucleotides: 6. This CDR3 is 13 amino acids long. Looked up from germline, CDR1 is SNHLY and CDR2 is FYNNEI. CDR3 amino acids: CASYRLAPGELFF. The CDR3 region has the DNA TGTGCCAGCTACCGACTAGCCCCCGGGGAGCTGTTTTTT.